The sequence of this TCR beta chain was determined in a study of blood T cell repertoires in COVID-19. Study summary: Samples taken during acute and convalescent COVID-19 were collected in the United States, Italy and Spain.

Ten or more counts support this clone. Libraries were prepared by immunoSEQ multiplex PCR; TCRdb keeps only in-frame clonotypes and omits some of them. Seen here are 250,000 to 400,000 clones, about nine tenths observed once, and the top ten hold 1.5% to 2%. Seattle's enrolled individuals joined amid active infection and were then monitored longitudinally. The CDR3 is 15 residues long. The V gene's germline CDR1 is MNHNY and CDR2 SVGAGI (reference sequence). J gave up 9 bases and V 6 bases, and 11 bases lay outside the gene matches. The V call is TRBV6-6, the J call TRBJ2-5; 12 positions match TRBD2. This sequence originates from a woman in her 30s with COVID-19, enrolled during active disease. Sequencing input: peripheral blood. Written as DNA, the CDR3 is TGTGCCAGCAGGAACACTAGCGGGGGGCCCGTGGCCCAGTACTTC. Its protein product is CASRNTSGGPVAQYF.